The 27 T cell receptor beta chains in this list originate from one sample, sequenced in a study of T cells in Graves' hyperthyroidism and ophthalmopathy. TCR beta CDR3 regions were amplified from RNA transcripts. Primed by the HTBI set, a first-round RT-PCR was run on the TCR CDR3. TCRdb called the multiplex PCR reads again in MiXCR, with one record for every CDR3 protein. The sample has approximately 600,000 distinct CDR3 sequences; about 14% are singletons. Specimen: blood. The receptors derive from a woman aged 18-29 years with Graves' ophthalmopathy.

The sample holds many counts of this clonotype. The chain is built from TRBV27 and TRBJ1-1; tentatively, D is TRBD1 (5 bases). V was trimmed by 7 bases and J by 5 bases, leaving 14 bases between them. The CDR3 has 13 amino acids. CDR1 MNHEY and CDR2 SMNVEV come from the germline V gene (reference sequence). CDR3 in DNA: TGTGCCAGCACCACAGGCTTAAGGACTGAAGCTTTCTTT. Its translation: CASTTGLRTEAFF.

The V call is TRBV20-1, the J call TRBJ1-1, with TRBD1 matching over 12 bases. After removal of 1 base from V and 5 bases from J, the junction contained 5 bases not matched to a gene. This CDR3 has 15 amino acids. Germline V CDR1 and CDR2: DFQATT, SNEGSKA (reference sequence). The CDR3 DNA reads TGCAGTGCTAGAGGGGGACAGGGGGCGAGGACTGAAGCTTTCTTT. Translated, it gives CSARGGQGARTEAFF.

This chain links TRBV5-1 with TRBJ1-2, with D possibly being TRBD1 (6 bases). V was cut by 4 bases and J by 2 bases, with 21 bases left in between. The germline V gene encodes CDR1 SGHRS and CDR2 YFSETQ. This CDR3 region has 17 residues. CDR3: CASSPAGAAVGNYGYTF. The CDR3, as DNA: TGCGCCAGCAGCCCGGCGGGGGCTGCTGTGGGGAACTATGGCTACACCTTC.

This clonotype has ten or more counts. The chain joins TRBV7-9 to TRBJ2-7, with TRBD1 identical over 8 bases. V shed 5 bases and J 3 bases; nucleotides not matched to a gene: 12. The CDR3 has 16 residues. Germline CDR1 is SEHNR and CDR2 is FQNEAQ (reference sequence). The DNA for the CDR3 is TGTGCCAGCAGCGCTACCAACCCGACAGGGGACTACGAGCAGTACTTC. Its translation is CASSATNPTGDYEQYF.

This clonotype was detected ten times or more. The chain couples TRBV27 to TRBJ2-7; TRBD2 matches at 7 bases. Germline trimming cut 3 bases from V and 7 bases from J; bases unmatched to any gene: 9. The CDR3 length is 14 residues. Germline CDR1 and CDR2: MNHEY and SMNVEV (reference sequence). CDR3 bases: TGTGCCAGCAGTTTGGCAGCCGGGGGAGGGGAGCAGTACTTC. As protein: CASSLAAGGGEQYF.

The CDR3 sequence: CASSTDSALNEQFF. The CDR3, as DNA: TGTGCCAGTAGTACCGACAGTGCCCTCAATGAGCAGTTCTTC. The chain uses TRBV19 and TRBJ2-1; tentative D call: TRBD1 (5 bases). CDR1 LNHDA and CDR2 SQIVND come from the germline V gene (reference sequence). The CDR3 contains 14 residues. V was cut by 4 bases and J by 6 bases, with 13 bases left in between.

The rearrangement joins TRBV5-8 to TRBJ1-2, with D possibly matching TRBD1 (5 bases). V was clipped by 4 bases and J by 3 bases, with 7 bases between them. Per germline, CDR1 SGHTS and CDR2 YDEGEE. The CDR3 spans 12 residues. The DNA for the CDR3 is TGTGCCAGCAGCGGGGCCTACTATGGCTACACCTTC. Its protein is CASSGAYYGYTF.

This clonotype was picked up many times. The chain has TRBV10-3 and TRBJ1-5; 9 bases map to TRBD1. From germline, CDR1 is ENHRY and CDR2 SYGVKD. With 4 bases clipped from V and 0 bases from J, the junction kept 7 bases outside the gene matches. The CDR3 length is 17 residues. This CDR3 reads CAISADRGSYSNQPQHF. The CDR3 nucleotides read TGTGCCATCAGTGCCGACAGGGGGTCTTATAGCAATCAGCCCCAGCATTTT.

The V call is TRBV6-2 or TRBV6-3, the J call TRBJ1-5; D call uncertain. The CDR3 extends over 16 amino acids. V lost 5 bases and J 6 bases, leaving 20 bases between the germline ends. Germline-derived CDR1 and CDR2 are MNHEY and SVGEGT. CDR3 protein: CASSHGVLNPSQPQHF. CDR3 bases: TGTGCCAGCAGTCACGGGGTTTTGAACCCGAGTCAGCCCCAGCATTTT.

This clonotype was counted between two and nine times. The chain couples TRBV9 to TRBJ2-3, with D unclear. With 0 bases removed from V and 6 bases from J, the gap between germline ends came to 5 bases. The germline V gene has CDR1 SGDLS and CDR2 YYNGEE. The CDR3 is 12 residues long. The CDR3, as DNA: TGTGCCAGCAGCGTAGGTGTGGATACGCAGTATTTT. Its protein product is CASSVGVDTQYF.

The sample holds many counts of this clonotype. The chain combines TRBV10-3 with TRBJ1-1, with a possible D match to TRBD1 (5 bases). This CDR3 has 15 amino acids. The V end lost 4 bases, the J end lost 3 bases, and 15 bases lay between the germline ends. Germline loops: CDR1 ENHRY, CDR2 SYGVKD. The CDR3 DNA follows: TGTGCCATCAGTGGCCAGGGTCGGGGGGACACTGAAGCTTTCTTT. It specifies CAISGQGRGDTEAFF.

This clonotype was recorded at least ten times. The CDR3 is CASSYSTDTTEAFF. In nucleotides, the CDR3 is TGTGCCAGCAGTTACTCAACAGATACCACTGAAGCTTTCTTT. This chain links TRBV6-6 with TRBJ1-1; D is unclear. V shed 0 bases and J shed 4 bases, with 9 bases lying between them. In germline, CDR1 is MNHNY, CDR2 SVGAGI (reference sequence). There are 14 residues in the CDR3.

The V call is TRBV4-2, the J call TRBJ2-7; 11 positions agree with TRBD2. CDR3 size: 15 residues. Trimming cost V 6 bases and J 2 bases; bases outside gene matches: 6. Germline V gives CDR1 LGHNA, CDR2 YNFKEQ. The CDR3 here is CASSRTGLAAYEQYF. The CDR3 nucleotides read TGTGCCAGCAGTCGGACGGGACTAGCGGCCTACGAGCAGTACTTC.

This clonotype was counted ten times or more. The chain couples TRBV7-9 to TRBJ2-1, with TRBD2 matching 15 bases. Per germline, CDR1 SEHNR and CDR2 FQNEAQ (reference sequence). The CDR3 runs to 17 residues. Trimming took 5 bases from V and 2 from J; bases not matched to a gene: 4. The CDR3 DNA is TGTGCCAGCAGCGCGGGACTAGCGGGAGGCCCCTACAATGAGCAGTTCTTC. Amino acids: CASSAGLAGGPYNEQFF.

This clonotype has a handful of counts. This may be a read error, as it is one base from a much larger clone. The chain links TRBV11-2 to TRBJ2-7; D possibly corresponds to TRBD2 (6 bases). The CDR3 has 14 residues. Per germline, CDR1 SGHAT and CDR2 FQNNGV. Here the CDR3 reads CAGSLEGGSYEQYF. The CDR3 bases are TGTGCCGGCAGCTTAGAGGGAGGCTCCTACGAGCAGTACTTC.

This clonotype showed up just a few times. The chain uses TRBV12-3 or TRBV12-4 and TRBJ2-7, with D possibly matching TRBD2 (5 bases). This CDR3 comprises 14 residues. V was cut by 0 bases and J by 4 bases, with 10 bases left in between. CDR3 bases: TGTGCCAGCAGTTTAGCGGGAGAGCTTTACGAGCAGTACTTC. The encoded protein is CASSLAGELYEQYF.

This clonotype has a count of ten or more. The chain employs TRBV5-1 and TRBJ1-1; D is undetermined. The CDR3 length is 14 residues. V dropped 0 bases and J dropped 4 bases, with 10 bases sitting between them. The V gene's germline CDR1 is SGHRS and CDR2 YFSETQ. For the CDR3, the DNA is TGCGCCAGCAGCTTGGCCAAGGGATTCACTGAAGCTTTCTTT. Translation: CASSLAKGFTEAFF. The whole variable domain, filled in from reference TRBV5-1 and TRBJ1-1, reads KAGVTQTPRYLIKTRGQQVTLSCSPISGHRSVSWYQQTPGQGLQFLFEYFSETQRNKGNFPGRFSGRQFSNSRSEMNVSTLELGDSALYLCASSLAKGFTEAFFGQGTRLTVV.

In this sample, this clonotype turned up many times. This rearrangement joins TRBV28 to TRBJ2-7; 9 bases align to TRBD1. CDR3 length: 16 residues. J gave up 2 bases and V 3 bases, and 8 bases lay outside the gene matches. Per the germline V gene, CDR1 is MDHEN and CDR2 is SYDVKM. The CDR3 is CASSFLRQGVPYEQYF. Here the CDR3 DNA reads TGTGCCAGCAGTTTTCTTCGACAGGGGGTGCCCTACGAGCAGTACTTC.

In this sample, this clonotype turned up many times. The V call is TRBV7-9, the J call TRBJ2-1; 13 bases align to TRBD2. The CDR3 consists of 15 residues. Germline loops: CDR1 SEHNR, CDR2 FQNEAQ (reference sequence). V shed 2 bases and J 8 bases; nucleotides not matched to a gene: 3. CDR3: CASSLKGLAGDEQFF. The CDR3 DNA sequence: TGTGCCAGCAGCTTAAAAGGACTAGCGGGAGATGAGCAGTTCTTC.

The chain employs TRBV4-3 and TRBJ2-1, with a tentative D call TRBD1 (6 bases). The germline V and J ends were trimmed by 0 bases and 4 bases, with 13 bases remaining between them. There are 16 residues in the CDR3. From germline, CDR1 is LGHNA and CDR2 YSLEER. The CDR3 DNA reads as TGCGCCAGCAGCCAAGATATCAGGGGCCTGTACAATGAGCAGTTCTTC. It translates to CASSQDIRGLYNEQFF.

This clonotype has more than one count but fewer than ten. The chain uses TRBV5-1 and TRBJ1-2, with D uncertain. Between the trimmed V and J ends, which lost 0 bases and 8 bases, there was a span of 14 bases. Germline CDR1 reads SGHRS; CDR2 reads YFSETQ. The CDR3 contains 14 residues. The CDR3 sequence: CASSLEWQTGGYTF. CDR3 DNA sequence: TGCGCCAGCAGCTTGGAATGGCAGACTGGCGGCTACACCTTC.

This clonotype has only a few counts. The rearrangement uses TRBV19 and TRBJ2-3, with D possibly being TRBD2 (6 bases). Germline V gene lookup returns CDR1 LNHDA and CDR2 SQIVND (reference sequence). CDR3 length: 15 amino acids. Trimming cost V 5 bases and J 2 bases, with 14 bases left between them. The CDR3 region is CASSAGPLDTDTQYF. As DNA, the CDR3 is TGTGCCAGTAGTGCGGGACCGCTTGACACAGATACGCAGTATTTT.

This clonotype was observed a few times. The chain employs TRBV20-1 and TRBJ1-1; tentative D call: TRBD1 (5 bases). This CDR3 has 15 amino acids. The V gene lost 0 bases and the J gene lost 7 bases, with 18 bases spanning the gap. Looked up from germline, CDR1 is DFQATT and CDR2 is SNEGSKA (reference sequence). Written as DNA, the CDR3 is TGCAGTGCTAGAGATCAGCGGGGGATGGGGCTTGAAGCTTTCTTT. This gives the protein CSARDQRGMGLEAFF.

In its sample, this clonotype was seen a few times. This chain connects TRBV18 to TRBJ2-6; 8 nucleotides match TRBD1. The CDR3 totals 16 residues. The V segment lost 3 bases and the J segment 2 bases; nucleotides outside the gene matches: 3. Germline V CDR1 and CDR2: KGHSH, LQKENI. The CDR3 DNA reads TGTGCCAGCTCACCGGACAGGGTCGCTGGGGCCAACGTCCTGACTTTC. Translation: CASSPDRVAGANVLTF.

The CDR3 coding sequence is TGTGCCAGTACCCCGATACACCACACACCAGAAAAACTGTTTTTT. This translates into CASTPIHHTPEKLFF. The V gene is TRBV19, the J gene TRBJ1-4; D gene unclear. Trimming took off 7 bases at V and 8 bases at J, with 20 bases between the two ends. The CDR3 spans 15 residues. Germline-derived CDR1 and CDR2 are LNHDA and SQIVND (reference sequence).

At least ten counts were recorded for this clonotype. The chain carries TRBV28 and TRBJ2-5; D gene unclear. The CDR3 runs to 14 residues. Looked up from germline, CDR1 is MDHEN and CDR2 is SYDVKM. The ends were cut back, 1 base at V and 5 bases at J, with 11 bases in the middle. The CDR3: CASSLSGGWETQYF. The CDR3 nucleotides read TGTGCCAGCAGTTTATCGGGCGGTTGGGAGACCCAGTACTTC.

This clonotype was seen at least ten times. The gene calls are TRBV12-3 or TRBV12-4 and TRBJ2-7, with 8 bases aligning to TRBD2. The length of the CDR3 is 13 residues. The junction had 2 bases not matched to a gene; V was cut back by 1 base and J by 6 bases. The CDR3 bases are TGTGCCAGCAGTTTAGGGACTAGCACCGAGCAGTACTTC. Translating gives CASSLGTSTEQYF.